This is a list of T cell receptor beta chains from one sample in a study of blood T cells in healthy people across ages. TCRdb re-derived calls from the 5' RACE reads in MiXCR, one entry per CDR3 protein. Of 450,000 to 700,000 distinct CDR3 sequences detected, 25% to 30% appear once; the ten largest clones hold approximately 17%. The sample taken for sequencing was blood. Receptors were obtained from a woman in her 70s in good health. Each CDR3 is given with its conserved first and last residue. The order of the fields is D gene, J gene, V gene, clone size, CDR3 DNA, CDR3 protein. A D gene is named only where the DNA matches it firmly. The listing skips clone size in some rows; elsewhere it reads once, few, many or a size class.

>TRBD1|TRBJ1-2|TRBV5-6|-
TGTGCCAGCAGCTCGACCAGGGGGGGCTACACCTTC
CASSSTRGGYTF
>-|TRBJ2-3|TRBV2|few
TGTGCCAGCAGCGGGGACCTAACAGATACGCAGTATTTT
CASSGDLTDTQYF
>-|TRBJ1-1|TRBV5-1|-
TGCGCCAGCAGCTTGGCTAGACCAAATCACGAAGCTTTCTTT
CASSLARPNHEAFF
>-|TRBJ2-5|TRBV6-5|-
TGTGCCAGCAGTTACCGGAAAACGGGGGGCCACCAAGAGACCCAGTACTTC
CASSYRKTGGHQETQYF
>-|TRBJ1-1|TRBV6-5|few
TGTGCCAGCAGTTATTCCGCGGGGCTTGAAGCTTTCTTT
CASSYSAGLEAFF
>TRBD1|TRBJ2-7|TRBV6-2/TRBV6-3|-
TGTGCCAGCAGTTCGGGACAGGTCTCCTACGAGCAGTACTTC
CASSSGQVSYEQYF
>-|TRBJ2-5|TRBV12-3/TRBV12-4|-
TGTGCCAGTGGGGCCCTATACTCCCAAGAGACCCAGTACTTC
CASGALYSQETQYF
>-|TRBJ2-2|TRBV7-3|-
TGTGCCAGCAGCTTTCTCCCTCAGGGGTCCGGGGAGCTGTTTTTT
CASSFLPQGSGELFF
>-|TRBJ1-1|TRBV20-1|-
TGCAGTGCCCGACCCGGGGCCCTGAACACTGAAGCTTTCTTT
CSARPGALNTEAFF
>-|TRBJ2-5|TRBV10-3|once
TGTGCCATCAGTGAGAAGGGAGTGGAGACCCAGTACTTC
CAISEKGVETQYF
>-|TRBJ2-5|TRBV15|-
TGTGCCACCAGCAGAGATCCCCAAAAGCAAGAGACCCAGTACTTC
CATSRDPQKQETQYF
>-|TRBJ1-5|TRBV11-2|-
TGTGCCAGCAGTCATCCAGGGGAGCGTCAGCCCCAGCATTTT
CASSHPGERQPQHF
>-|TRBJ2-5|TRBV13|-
TGTGCCAGCAGGGCTAGTTCCACGACCCAGTACTTC
CASRASSTTQYF
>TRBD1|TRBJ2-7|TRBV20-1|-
TGCAGTGCCGTTCCCGGGGACAGATCCTACGAGCAGTACTTC
CSAVPGDRSYEQYF
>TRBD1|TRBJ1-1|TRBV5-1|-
TGCGCCAGCAGCTTTACAGGGGTCAATGAAGCTTTCTTT
CASSFTGVNEAFF
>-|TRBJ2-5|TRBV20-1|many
TGCAGTGCTAGAGATCTCAGAGCGGGCCAAGAGACCCAGTACTTC
CSARDLRAGQETQYF
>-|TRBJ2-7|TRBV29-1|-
TGCAGCGTTGAACTTACCGGGCCGAGGGGCTCCTACGAGCAGTACTTC
CSVELTGPRGSYEQYF
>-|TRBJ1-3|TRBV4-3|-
TGCGCCAGCAGCCAAGTGGCGATCCTCTCTGGAAACACCATATATTTT
CASSQVAILSGNTIYF
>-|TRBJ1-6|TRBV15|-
TGTGCCACCAGCCAAGACCCTCGCTCCTATAATTCACCCCTCCACTTT
CATSQDPRSYNSPLHF
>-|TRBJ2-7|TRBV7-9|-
TGTGCCAGCAGCTTAAACCCTTACGAGCAGTACTTC
CASSLNPYEQYF
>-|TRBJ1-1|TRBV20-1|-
TGCAGTGCTAGAGATCCCGGGGAGGCGACTGAAGCTTTCTTT
CSARDPGEATEAFF
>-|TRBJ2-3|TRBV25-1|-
TGTGCCAGCAGTGAACTGGGCCCAGATACGCAGTATTTT
CASSELGPDTQYF
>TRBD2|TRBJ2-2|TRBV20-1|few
TGCAGTGCTAGTGGGCTAGCGGGGGGCACCGGGGAGCTGTTTTTT
CSASGLAGGTGELFF
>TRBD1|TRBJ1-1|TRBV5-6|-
TGTGCCAGCAGCTTGTTCTACCAGGGGGCTGAAGCTTTCTTT
CASSLFYQGAEAFF
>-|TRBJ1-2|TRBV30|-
TGTGCCTGGATCGCAAACTATGGCTACACCTTC
CAWIANYGYTF
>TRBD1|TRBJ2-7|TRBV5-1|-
TGCGCCAGCAGCTTGGGTGGGACAGGGGGCTCCTACGAGCAGTACTTC
CASSLGGTGGSYEQYF
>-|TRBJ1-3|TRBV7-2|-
TGTGCCAGCACACCGGGACACGGATTTTTCTCTGGAAACACCATATATTTT
CASTPGHGFFSGNTIYF
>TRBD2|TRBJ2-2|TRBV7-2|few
TGTGCCAGCAGCCGTCTCAGCGGGGGGGGGAACACCGGGGAGCTGTTTTTT
CASSRLSGGGNTGELFF
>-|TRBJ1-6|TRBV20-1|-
TGCAGTGCTAATCCCGAGGGAAATTCACCCCTCCACTTT
CSANPEGNSPLHF
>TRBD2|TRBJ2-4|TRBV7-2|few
TGTGTCAGCAGCTTAGCGAGGGCGGGGGGGCGGACCAACATTCAGTACTTC
CVSSLARAGGRTNIQYF
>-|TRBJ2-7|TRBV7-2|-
TGTGCCAGCAGCTTAGGGGGAAATCCCTACGAGCAGTACTTC
CASSLGGNPYEQYF
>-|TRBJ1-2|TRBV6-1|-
TGTGCCAGCAGTGAACGGGCCAGGAGGTTTGTTGTCTACACCTTC
CASSERARRFVVYTF